The 24 T cell receptor beta chains below all came from one sample that was sequenced in a study of blood T cell repertoires in COVID-19. Assay used: immunoSEQ multiplex PCR; TCRdb lists only in-frame clones, some missing. The sample has about 270,000 clones, roughly 90% seen once. The material sequenced was peripheral blood. The receptors were gathered from a man in his fifties or sixties who had recovered from COVID-19.

The CDR3 sequence is CAWGRQTGPYEQYF. The CDR3 DNA reads as TGTGCCTGGGGGAGGCAGACAGGTCCCTACGAGCAGTACTTC. The J gene is TRBJ2-7, the V gene TRBV30, with D possibly being TRBD1 or TRBD2 (6 bases each). CDR1 is GTSNPN and CDR2 is SVGIG in the germline V gene (reference sequence). Trimming cost V 5 bases and J 2 bases, with 16 bases left between them. This CDR3 is built from 14 residues.

The chain combines TRBV5-6 with TRBJ1-2; D ambiguous. Trimming took off 0 bases at V and 8 bases at J, with 14 bases between the two ends. In germline, CDR1 is SGHDT, CDR2 YYEEEE. The CDR3 has 14 residues. The DNA for the CDR3 is TGTGCCAGCAGCTTGGTGGGCCCCGGCGGGGGCTACACCTTC. This encodes CASSLVGPGGGYTF.

This CDR3 reads CASRAGGNTEAFF. The CDR3 DNA is TGTGCCAGCAGGGCCGGGGGGAACACTGAAGCTTTCTTT. The rearrangement links TRBV4-2 to TRBJ1-1; D is perhaps TRBD1 (5 bases). The germline V gene has CDR1 LGHNA and CDR2 YNFKEQ. Trimming stripped 6 bases from V and 1 base from J, with 9 bases between. The CDR3 extends over 13 amino acids.

The chain uses TRBV9 and TRBJ1-1; 7 bases map to TRBD1. Trimming removed 3 bases from V and 1 base from J; junction bases left unmatched: 9. The germline V gene encodes CDR1 SGDLS and CDR2 YYNGEE. The CDR3 extends over 16 amino acids. The CDR3 nucleotides are TGTGCCAGCAGCGAAGACCGGACAGGCGAGAACACTGAAGCTTTCTTT. Its protein is CASSEDRTGENTEAFF.

The chain employs TRBV21-1 and TRBJ1-2; the table assigns TRBD1, which was not confirmed against the DNA. TRBV21-1 is an annotated pseudogene. This CDR3 spans 15 amino acids. CDR3 amino acids: CASSKTGKGNYGYTF. CDR3 bases: TGTGCCAGCTCAAAAACAGGGAAGGGTAACTATGGCTACACCTTC.

Of note for this clone: Other DNA sequences from this sample encode an identical CDR3 as well. This chain uses TRBV12-3 or TRBV12-4 with TRBJ1-2; D is unclear. V was cut by 0 bases and J by 8 bases, with 7 bases left in between. The CDR3 is 12 residues long. As DNA, the CDR3 is TGTGCCAGCAGTTTAGCGCGGCGAGGCTACACCTTC. Translated, it gives CASSLARRGYTF.

CDR3 region: CASSFSGAYEQYF. The CDR3 bases are TGTGCCAGCAGTTTTTCCGGGGCCTACGAGCAGTACTTC. The V and J genes are TRBV27 and TRBJ2-7, with D tentatively TRBD2 (5 bases). The CDR3 consists of 13 residues. The germline V and J ends were trimmed by 3 bases and 2 bases, with 8 bases remaining between them. Germline V lookup: CDR1 MNHEY, CDR2 SMNVEV (reference sequence).

The V gene is TRBV5-1, the J gene TRBJ2-6; 7 nucleotides align to TRBD1. J lost 4 bases, V lost 2 bases, and 9 bases had no gene match. The CDR3 spans 17 residues. CDR1 and CDR2 from the germline V gene are SGHRS and YFSETQ. This CDR3 is CASSFSTTGAGANVLTF. DNA for the CDR3: TGCGCCAGCAGCTTCTCCACTACAGGGGCCGGGGCCAACGTCCTGACTTTC.

The chain couples TRBV25-1 to TRBJ2-3, with TRBD1 matching 8 bases. The V gene's germline CDR1 is MGHDK and CDR2 SYGVNS. V shed 1 base, J shed 2 bases, and the junction held 11 bases outside the gene matches. The CDR3 runs 18 residues. The CDR3 loop reads CASSEFPRVGQDTDTQYF. The DNA for the CDR3 is TGTGCCAGCAGTGAATTCCCCCGGGTGGGACAGGACACAGATACGCAGTATTTT. The full variable domain, in which reference TRBV25-1 and TRBJ2-3 provide the parts outside the CDR3, is EADIYQTPRYLVIGTGKKITLECSQTMGHDKMYWYQQDPGMELHLIHYSYGVNSTEKGDLSSESTVSRIRTEHFPLTLESARPSHTSQYLCASSEFPRVGQDTDTQYFGPGTRLTVL.

V is TRBV6-5 and J is TRBJ1-1; 7 bases match TRBD1. The ends lost 5 bases at V and 5 bases at J; junction bases unmatched: 11. The CDR3 spans 15 residues. Germline V lookup: CDR1 MNHEY, CDR2 SVGAGI. The CDR3 nucleotides are TGTGCCAGCAGTCCTAAGACAGGGCGGCGGACTGAAGCTTTCTTT. Amino acid sequence: CASSPKTGRRTEAFF.

The chain uses TRBV3-1 (or the pseudogene TRBV3-2) and TRBJ2-5, with TRBD2 matching over 9 bases. Germline V gene data show CDR1 as LGHDT and CDR2 as YNNKEL (reference sequence). CDR3 size: 17 residues. Trimming at V came to 0 bases and at J to 3 bases, leaving 8 bases not matched to a gene. This CDR3 reads CASSQETAGGDKETQYF. CDR3 sequence (DNA): TGTGCCAGCAGCCAAGAAACAGCGGGGGGAGATAAAGAGACCCAGTACTTC.

The genes are TRBV5-1 and TRBJ2-4; a weak D match, TRBD1 (5 bases). The CDR3 runs to 15 residues. CDR1 SGHRS and CDR2 YFSETQ come from the germline V gene. V was shortened by 0 bases and J by 4 bases, with 11 bases between the two germline ends. The CDR3: CASSLGLDRKNIQYF. CDR3 DNA sequence: TGCGCCAGCAGCTTGGGACTCGACAGAAAAAACATTCAGTACTTC. The full variable domain, completed using reference TRBV5-1 and TRBJ2-4, is KAGVTQTPRYLIKTRGQQVTLSCSPISGHRSVSWYQQTPGQGLQFLFEYFSETQRNKGNFPGRFSGRQFSNSRSEMNVSTLELGDSALYLCASSLGLDRKNIQYFGAGTRLSVL.

The chain recombines TRBV5-5 with TRBJ1-1, with a possible D match to TRBD1 (5 bases). Germline CDR1 reads SGHKS; CDR2 reads YYEKEE (reference sequence). V was clipped by 1 base and J by 0 bases, with 10 bases between them. The length of the CDR3 is 15 residues. As DNA, the CDR3 is TGTGCCAGCAGCTTGACTGGGGCTATGAACACTGAAGCTTTCTTT. Encoded protein: CASSLTGAMNTEAFF.

The chain carries TRBV21-1 and TRBJ2-1; TRBD1 was called by the table and not checked on the DNA. TRBV21-1 is flagged as a pseudogene. The CDR3 is 21 amino acids. The CDR3 DNA reads TGTGCCAGCATCCCACACCGTCGTCGGGACAGGGGGCAAACGCCGGGGAATGAGCAGTTCTTC. It translates to CASIPHRRRDRGQTPGNEQFF.

The rearrangement links TRBV29-1 to TRBJ1-2; TRBD1 might be the D (5 bases). The germline V gene has CDR1 SQVTM and CDR2 ANQGSEA. The CDR3 is made up of 16 amino acids. V was shortened by 3 bases and J by 0 bases, with 17 bases between the two germline ends. As DNA, the CDR3 is TGCAGCGTTGATTCCTACAGGTCTCTTACTAACTATGGCTACACCTTC. This codes for CSVDSYRSLTNYGYTF.

The V call is TRBV7-2, the J call TRBJ2-2; a weak D match, TRBD1 (6 bases). This CDR3 contains 16 residues. V lost 2 bases and J lost 0, with 10 bases in between. The germline V gene encodes CDR1 SGHTA and CDR2 FQGNSA. The CDR3 region is CASSLLPGANTGELFF. The CDR3 nucleotides read TGTGCCAGCAGCTTACTTCCAGGGGCGAACACCGGGGAGCTGTTTTTT.

This clone was seen once. The V and J genes are TRBV7-3 and TRBJ2-1; 8 positions agree with TRBD1. CDR3 size: 17 residues. Trimming took 2 bases from V and 5 from J; bases not matched to a gene: 11. CDR1 SGHTA and CDR2 FQGTGA come from the germline V gene. CDR3 protein: CASSLQPSRTGNNEQFF. CDR3 nucleotides: TGTGCCAGCAGCTTACAACCCTCACGGACAGGGAACAATGAGCAGTTCTTC.

The chain uses TRBV28 and TRBJ2-7; 9 nucleotides agree with TRBD1. The germline CDR1 and CDR2 sequences are MDHEN and SYDVKM. This CDR3 region has 13 residues. Trimming at V came to 8 bases and at J to 6 bases, leaving 8 bases not matched to a gene. The CDR3 loop reads CASSGTGFREQYF. CDR3 in DNA: TGTGCCAGCTCCGGGACAGGGTTTCGCGAGCAGTACTTC.

This chain joins TRBV20-1 and TRBJ2-7; TRBD2 agrees at 13 bases. The length of the CDR3 is 15 residues. Germline V lookup: CDR1 DFQATT, CDR2 SNEGSKA (reference sequence). Losses at the gene ends were 6 bases for V and 4 bases for J; bases not matched to a gene: 9. Here the CDR3 reads CSASRTSGGQYEQYF. CDR3 bases: TGCAGTGCAAGTAGGACTAGCGGGGGACAATACGAGCAGTACTTC.

The genes are TRBV9 and TRBJ2-1, with D possibly TRBD1 on 6 matching bases. CDR3 size: 15 residues. CDR1 and CDR2 (germline): SGDLS, YYNGEE. V lost 3 bases to trimming and J lost 0 bases, with 10 bases between them. The CDR3 sequence: CASSAGVFSYNEQFF. DNA for the CDR3: TGTGCCAGCAGCGCAGGGGTTTTCTCCTACAATGAGCAGTTCTTC.

The CDR3 DNA follows: TGTGCCAGCTCACCTCTCGGACAGGGGGTGAAGAATGAAAAACTGTTTTTT. Residues: CASSPLGQGVKNEKLFF. The chain carries TRBV18 and TRBJ1-4; 10 nucleotides match TRBD1. Per the germline V gene, CDR1 is KGHSH and CDR2 is LQKENI. This CDR3 spans 17 amino acids. The ends lost 3 bases at V and 5 bases at J; junction bases unmatched: 9.

The J gene is TRBJ2-3, the V gene TRBV11-2; 12 nucleotides match TRBD2. The germline gives CDR1 SGHAT, CDR2 FQNNGV. Germline trimming cut 4 bases from V and 1 base from J; bases unmatched to any gene: 6. This CDR3 is built from 17 residues. The CDR3 is CASSSSRTSGGTDTQYF. The CDR3 bases are TGTGCCAGCAGCTCCTCAAGGACTAGCGGGGGCACAGATACGCAGTATTTT.

The chain carries TRBV19 and TRBJ1-2; 8 bases match TRBD1. Germline assignment: CDR1 LNHDA and CDR2 SQIVND (reference sequence). The CDR3 loop spans 12 amino acids. Trimming at V came to 8 bases and at J to 7 bases, leaving 6 bases not matched to a gene. The CDR3 region has the DNA TGTGCCAGTGCCGCAGGGGGCGTTGGCTACACCTTC. Translation: CASAAGGVGYTF.

The gene calls are TRBV24-1 and TRBJ1-2; possible D gene TRBD1, 5 bases. Germline loops: CDR1 KGHDR, CDR2 SFDVKD. V was pared by 4 bases and J by 0 bases, with 8 bases between. The length of the CDR3 is 14 residues. The CDR3 here is CATSESTANYGYTF. The CDR3 nucleotides are TGTGCCACCAGTGAATCGACAGCTAACTATGGCTACACCTTC.